This T cell receptor beta chain comes out of a study of cytomegalovirus exposure and HLA in healthy donors. Primers: 60 Vbeta forward and 13 Jbeta reverse. Sequencing was performed with immunoSEQ multiplex PCR; in TCRdb, only in-frame clones are kept and a portion is missing. The profile shows some 99,000 clones, roughly four fifths of them singletons. Study findings and constraints: Three CMV-associated chains proved CMV antigen-specific in vitro. In a later analysis, HLA-associated beta chains showed higher expansion and lower generation probabilities than comparable chains.

The CDR3 runs 14 residues. Germline CDR1 MDHEN, CDR2 SYDVKM. The V and J ends lost 6 bases and 5 bases respectively, with 17 bases between them. A note on this clone: The antigen remains unidentified.

In nominal health when sampled, donors likely had unrecorded immune exposures nonetheless. This clonotype was obtained from a female donor in good health and CMV-seronegative. J is TRBJ2-7 and V is TRBV28, with a tentative D call TRBD2 (5 bases). The sequencing sample was made of PBMCs. The CDR3 region is CASRAIRSGDEQYF. CDR3 DNA sequence: TGTGCCAGCAGGGCGATCAGGTCCGGGGACGAGCAGTACTTC.